A selection of T cell receptor beta chains follows, all from one sample in a study of a mutant IDH1 vaccine in newly diagnosed glioma. No cognate antigen is known for these TCRs. The protocol was immunoSEQ multiplex PCR, while the TCRdb copy is restricted to in-frame clones and leaves out a portion. The top ten clones hold approximately 8% of a sample with roughly 51,000 clones, about 81% of them seen once. The starting material was PBMCs, obtained from a glioma patient whose treatment included an IDH1 peptide vaccine. The receptors were gathered from a middle-aged woman with glioma. Some clones in this sample may be carry-over from other donors' samples. The CDR3 runs from the conserved cysteine through the conserved F or W. The D gene is left open where the match is weak. Rows give clone size only sometimes, using once, few, many, or a class for an expanded clone.

D: -; J: TRBJ2-7; V: TRBV7-6; size: once; CDR3: CASSPDSSYEQYF; DNA: TGTGCCAGCAGCCCAGATAGTTCCTACGAGCAGTACTTC
D: -; J: TRBJ2-2; V: TRBV2; size: -; CDR3: CASLESNTGELFF; DNA: TGTGCCAGCCTAGAATCGAACACCGGGGAGCTGTTTTTT
D: -; J: TRBJ1-6; V: TRBV4-3; size: few; CDR3: CASSQDEGLPDSPLHF; DNA: TGCGCCAGCAGCCAAGATGAAGGATTGCCGGACTCACCCCTCCACTTT
D: TRBD1; J: TRBJ1-5; V: TRBV6-1; size: few; CDR3: CASSDRTGLGGNQPQHF; DNA: TGTGCCAGCAGTGATCGGACAGGGTTGGGTGGCAATCAGCCCCAGCATTTT
D: -; J: TRBJ2-7; V: TRBV2; size: -; CDR3: CASSGWNEQYF; DNA: TGTGCCAGCAGTGGCTGGAACGAGCAGTACTTC
D: TRBD1; J: TRBJ2-7; V: TRBV10-3; size: -; CDR3: CAISEGDRREQYF; DNA: TGTGCCATCAGTGAGGGGGACAGACGGGAGCAGTACTTC
D: -; J: TRBJ1-2; V: TRBV29-1; size: once; CDR3: CSVESTDWNYGYTF; DNA: TGCAGCGTTGAATCGACAGACTGGAACTATGGCTACACCTTC
D: -; J: TRBJ2-5; V: TRBV9; size: -; CDR3: CASSVEAGQETQYF; DNA: TGTGCCAGCAGCGTAGAAGCGGGCCAAGAGACCCAGTACTTC
D: -; J: TRBJ1-1; V: TRBV5-6; size: few; CDR3: CASSLRGLSEAFF; DNA: TGTGCCAGCAGCTTAAGGGGCTTGAGTGAAGCTTTCTTT
D: -; J: TRBJ1-1; V: TRBV4-3; size: few; CDR3: CASSLHRANTEAFF; DNA: TGCGCCAGCAGCCTGCACAGGGCGAACACTGAAGCTTTCTTT
D: -; J: TRBJ1-4; V: TRBV10-3; size: -; CDR3: CAIRQGLGEKLFF; DNA: TGTGCCATCAGGCAGGGGTTGGGTGAAAAACTGTTTTTT
D: TRBD1; J: TRBJ1-2; V: TRBV15; size: -; CDR3: CATSRVIQGGYGYTF; DNA: TGTGCCACCAGCAGAGTAATTCAGGGGGGCTATGGCTACACCTTC
D: TRBD2; J: TRBJ2-5; V: TRBV18; size: -; CDR3: CASSPRTSGTWYQETQYF; DNA: TGTGCCAGCTCCCCTAGGACTAGCGGGACTTGGTACCAAGAGACCCAGTACTTC
D: TRBD1; J: TRBJ2-7; V: TRBV7-2; size: -; CDR3: CASSLADRDYEQYF; DNA: TGTGCCAGCAGCTTAGCGGACAGGGACTACGAGCAGTACTTC
D: -; J: TRBJ1-2; V: TRBV2; size: -; CDR3: CASSATMNYGYTF; DNA: TGTGCCAGCAGCGCCACAATGAACTATGGCTACACCTTC
D: -; J: TRBJ1-1; V: TRBV5-5; size: -; CDR3: CASGEVIMNTEAFF; DNA: TGTGCCAGCGGGGAGGTCATCATGAACACTGAAGCTTTCTTT
D: -; J: TRBJ1-2; V: TRBV6-1; size: -; CDR3: CASRVLTGHLYGYTF; DNA: TGTGCCAGCAGGGTTTTGACGGGACACCTCTATGGCTACACCTTC
D: -; J: TRBJ2-7; V: TRBV6-5; size: -; CDR3: CASRQSRPPLEQYF; DNA: TGTGCCAGCAGGCAGAGCCGGCCTCCCCTCGAGCAGTACTTC
D: -; J: TRBJ2-7; V: TRBV7-9; size: once; CDR3: CASSSTYEQYF; DNA: TGTGCCAGCAGCTCGACCTACGAGCAGTACTTC
D: -; J: TRBJ1-1; V: TRBV30; size: few; CDR3: CAWSALAGTEAFF; DNA: TGTGCCTGGAGTGCTTTAGCCGGCACTGAAGCTTTCTTT
D: -; J: TRBJ1-6; V: TRBV6-1; size: -; CDR3: CASSVRPTNSPLHF; DNA: TGTGCCAGCAGTGTGCGGCCTACGAATTCACCCCTCCACTTT
D: TRBD1; J: TRBJ1-5; V: TRBV29-1; size: few; CDR3: CSVGTGGPGQPQHF; DNA: TGCAGCGTCGGAACAGGGGGACCGGGTCAGCCCCAGCATTTT
D: -; J: TRBJ2-7; V: TRBV27; size: -; CDR3: CASSPTRSYEQYF; DNA: TGTGCCAGCAGTCCCACGCGCTCCTACGAGCAGTACTTC
D: TRBD1; J: TRBJ1-1; V: TRBV4-1; size: -; CDR3: CASSQSSRGPSEAFF; DNA: TGCGCCAGCAGCCAGAGCTCCAGGGGGCCAAGCGAAGCTTTCTTT
D: -; J: TRBJ1-3; V: TRBV6-5; size: -; CDR3: CASSLGISSGNTIYF; DNA: TGTGCCAGCAGTTTAGGGATTAGCTCTGGAAACACCATATATTTT
D: TRBD1; J: TRBJ1-6; V: TRBV29-1; size: -; CDR3: CSVSTGTNSPLHF; DNA: TGCAGCGTCTCGACAGGGACTAATTCACCCCTCCACTTT
D: TRBD2; J: TRBJ2-7; V: TRBV5-6; size: -; CDR3: CASSLALAGAHSYEQYF; DNA: TGTGCCAGCAGCTTGGCGCTAGCGGGGGCCCATTCCTACGAGCAGTACTTC
D: -; J: TRBJ2-7; V: TRBV5-4; size: once; CDR3: CASSFVVGAGIIHEQYF; DNA: TGTGCCAGCAGCTTCGTGGTTGGTGCAGGGATAATCCACGAGCAGTACTTC
D: TRBD1; J: TRBJ1-1; V: TRBV5-4; size: few; CDR3: CASSLAPTGMGTEAFF; DNA: TGTGCCAGCAGCTTGGCCCCGACAGGGATGGGCACTGAAGCTTTCTTT
D: TRBD1; J: TRBJ1-2; V: TRBV14; size: once; CDR3: CASSYRGPSDGYTF; DNA: TGTGCCAGCAGTTACAGGGGCCCCTCGGATGGCTACACCTTC
D: -; J: TRBJ1-2; V: TRBV6-1; size: -; CDR3: CASSNGRGYTF; DNA: TGTGCCAGCAGTAACGGACGTGGCTACACCTTC
D: TRBD1; J: TRBJ2-7; V: TRBV6-6; size: -; CDR3: CASSWTTGKGGEQYF; DNA: TGTGCCAGCAGTTGGACGACAGGGAAAGGGGGCGAGCAGTACTTC
D: -; J: TRBJ2-3; V: TRBV10-2; size: -; CDR3: CASSESTLGTDTQYF; DNA: TGCGCCAGCAGTGAGTCGACTCTTGGCACAGATACGCAGTATTTT
D: TRBD1; J: TRBJ1-2; V: TRBV18; size: -; CDR3: CASSPLDRALSYGYTF; DNA: TGTGCCAGCTCACCCTTGGACAGGGCGTTATCCTATGGCTACACCTTC
D: -; J: TRBJ2-7; V: TRBV6-5; size: -; CDR3: CASSLRGLSGEQYF; DNA: TGTGCCAGCAGTCTCAGGGGCCTCTCGGGCGAGCAGTACTTC
D: -; J: TRBJ2-3; V: TRBV4-3; size: -; CDR3: CASSQGVGATDTQYF; DNA: TGCGCCAGCAGCCAAGGTGTAGGGGCCACAGATACGCAGTATTTT
D: TRBD1; J: TRBJ1-5; V: TRBV4-1; size: -; CDR3: CASSSRGPGNQPQHF; DNA: TGCGCCAGCAGCTCCAGGGGGCCGGGCAATCAGCCCCAGCATTTT
D: TRBD2; J: TRBJ2-7; V: TRBV5-6; size: -; CDR3: CASSVPLAGFNEQYF; DNA: TGTGCCAGCAGCGTCCCACTAGCGGGGTTCAACGAGCAGTACTTC
D: -; J: TRBJ1-1; V: TRBV6-5; size: -; CDR3: CASSYDRGKAFF; DNA: TGTGCCAGCAGTTACGACCGGGGAAAAGCTTTCTTT
D: TRBD1; J: TRBJ1-4; V: TRBV5-1; size: -; CDR3: CASRAGTGANEKLFF; DNA: TGCGCCAGCAGGGCCGGGACAGGGGCTAATGAAAAACTGTTTTTT
D: -; J: TRBJ1-2; V: TRBV13; size: -; CDR3: CASSSRGSSGANYGYTF; DNA: TGTGCCAGCAGCTCGCGGGGCAGTTCAGGAGCTAACTATGGCTACACCTTC
D: TRBD1; J: TRBJ1-4; V: TRBV15; size: -; CDR3: CATSRGGTGREKLFF; DNA: TGTGCCACCAGCAGAGGCGGGACAGGGAGAGAAAAACTGTTTTTT
D: -; J: TRBJ1-2; V: TRBV19; size: -; CDR3: CASSDRHGTSNYGYTF; DNA: TGTGCCAGTAGTGACAGGCACGGGACCTCTAACTATGGCTACACCTTC
D: TRBD1; J: TRBJ1-2; V: TRBV7-2; size: -; CDR3: CASSSTGGRYGYTF; DNA: TGTGCCAGCAGTTCGACAGGGGGCCGGTATGGCTACACCTTC
D: -; J: TRBJ1-2; V: TRBV4-1; size: -; CDR3: CASSQTREDGYTF; DNA: TGCGCCAGCAGCCAGACTAGAGAGGATGGCTACACCTTC
D: TRBD1; J: TRBJ1-4; V: TRBV5-5; size: -; CDR3: CASSLRGGRPGAYEKLFF; DNA: TGTGCCAGCAGCTTGAGAGGGGGCAGACCGGGCGCTTATGAAAAACTGTTTTTT
D: -; J: TRBJ1-1; V: TRBV7-3; size: -; CDR3: CASSLRQNTEAFF; DNA: TGTGCCAGCAGCTTACGACAGAACACTGAAGCTTTCTTT
D: -; J: TRBJ2-7; V: TRBV18; size: -; CDR3: CASSPTAHEQYF; DNA: TGTGCCAGCTCACCTACTGCGCACGAGCAGTACTTC